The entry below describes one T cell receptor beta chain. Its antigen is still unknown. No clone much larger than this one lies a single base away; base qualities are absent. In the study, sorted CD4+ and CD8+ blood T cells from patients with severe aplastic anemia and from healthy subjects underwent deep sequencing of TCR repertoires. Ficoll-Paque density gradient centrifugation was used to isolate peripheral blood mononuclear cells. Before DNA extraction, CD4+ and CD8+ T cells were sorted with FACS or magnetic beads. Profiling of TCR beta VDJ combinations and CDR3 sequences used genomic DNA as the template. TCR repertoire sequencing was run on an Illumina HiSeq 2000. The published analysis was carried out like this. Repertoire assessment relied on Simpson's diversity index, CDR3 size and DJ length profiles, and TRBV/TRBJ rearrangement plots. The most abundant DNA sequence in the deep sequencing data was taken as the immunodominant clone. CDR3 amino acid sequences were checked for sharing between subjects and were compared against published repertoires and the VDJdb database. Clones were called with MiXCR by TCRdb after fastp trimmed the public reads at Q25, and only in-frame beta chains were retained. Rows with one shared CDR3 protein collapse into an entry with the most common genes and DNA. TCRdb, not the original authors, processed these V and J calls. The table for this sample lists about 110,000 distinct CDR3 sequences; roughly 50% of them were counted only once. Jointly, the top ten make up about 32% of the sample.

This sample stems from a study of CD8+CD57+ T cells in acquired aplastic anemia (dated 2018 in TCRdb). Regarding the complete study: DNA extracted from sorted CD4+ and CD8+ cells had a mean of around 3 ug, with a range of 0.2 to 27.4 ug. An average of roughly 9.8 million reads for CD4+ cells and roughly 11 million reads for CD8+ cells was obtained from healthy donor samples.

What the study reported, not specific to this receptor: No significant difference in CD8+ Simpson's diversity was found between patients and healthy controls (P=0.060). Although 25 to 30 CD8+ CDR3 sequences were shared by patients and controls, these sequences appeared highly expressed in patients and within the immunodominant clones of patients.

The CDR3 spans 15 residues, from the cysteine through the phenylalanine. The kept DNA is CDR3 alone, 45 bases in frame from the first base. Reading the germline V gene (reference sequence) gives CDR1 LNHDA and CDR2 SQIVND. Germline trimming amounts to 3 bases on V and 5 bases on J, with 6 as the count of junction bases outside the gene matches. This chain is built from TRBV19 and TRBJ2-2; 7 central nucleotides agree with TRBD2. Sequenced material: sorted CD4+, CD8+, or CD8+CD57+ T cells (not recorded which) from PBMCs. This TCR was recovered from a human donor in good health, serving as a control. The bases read TGTGCCAGTAGTATTGGGAGGGTGGGGACCGGGGAGCTGTTTTTT. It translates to CASSIGRVGTGELFF.